These 26 T cell receptor beta chains originate from one sample sequenced in a study of tissue T cells after allogeneic stem cell transplantation. TCRdb's copy holds only in-frame clones and misses some; the assay was immunoSEQ multiplex PCR. The sample has tens of thousands of clones; 72% are singletons. What was sequenced was spleen. These receptors all stem from a female BALB/c mouse in good health. The MHC haplotype of the strain is H2-d.

About this clone itself: The gene names here belong to mouse. The part of the CDR3 DNA that was read is TGTGCCAGCAGTGAAGACAGCTCCTATGAACAGTAC. Amino acid sequence: CASSEDSSYEQY. The whole CDR3 sequence is CASSEDSSYEQYF. The gene calls are TRBV13-3 and TRBJ2-7; tentatively, D is TRBD1 (5 bases). The missing CDR3 end, 1 residue past where the read stops, is filled in from the germline J gene. The CDR3 is 13 amino acids. Germline CDR1 NNHDY, CDR2 SYVADS. The V end lost 2 bases, the J end lost 0 bases, and 6 bases lay between the germline ends.

On this clone: Gene names refer to mouse genes. The read stops 1 residue short of the end of the CDR3; the missing end is completed from the germline J gene. The J gene is TRBJ2-3, the V gene TRBV13-3; D is unresolved. The V gene lost 2 bases and the J gene lost 0 bases, with 1 base spanning the gap. The CDR3 contains 12 residues. Germline CDR1 and CDR2: NNHDY and SYVADS. Incomplete CDR3 DNA: TGTGCCAGCAGTGACAGTGCAGAAACGCTGTAT. Translating gives CASSDSAETLY. The CDR3, in full, reads CASSDSAETLYF.

This clone occurred a few times. The genes and germline here are from mouse. Partial CDR3 DNA: TGTGCCAGCAGTGAACAGGGGGCTGGAAATACGCTCTAT. It codes for CASSEQGAGNTLY. The entire CDR3 protein is CASSEQGAGNTLYF. This sequence joins TRBV13-1 and TRBJ1-3; 8 nucleotides line up with TRBD1. The read gets to within 1 residue of the CDR3 end, and the germline J gene fills in the rest. The J segment lost 2 bases and the V segment lost 2 bases, leaving 0 bases of the junction unmatched. The length of the CDR3 is 14 residues. Germline CDR1 is NSHNY and CDR2 is SYGAGN.

Of note for this clone: The gene symbols are mouse symbols. The sequenced CDR3 bases are TGTGCCAGCGGTGATGGACAGGGTGCTGAGCAGTTC. It is translated as CASGDGQGAEQF. In full, the CDR3 is CASGDGQGAEQFF. The chain is built from TRBV13-2 and TRBJ2-1, with 7 bases matching TRBD1. The missing CDR3 end, 1 residue past where the read stops, is filled in from the germline J gene. With 0 bases clipped from V and 6 bases from J, the junction kept 0 bases outside the gene matches. CDR3 length: 13 amino acids. Germline CDR1 and CDR2: NNHNN and SYGAGS (reference sequence).

In the case of this clone: Germline and genes: mouse. CDR3 DNA, as far as it was read: TGTGCCAGCAGCCAAGATTTGGGGGCGGGCACAGAAGTCTTC. Amino acid sequence: CASSQDLGAGTEVF. The whole CDR3 sequence reads CASSQDLGAGTEVFF. This chain joins TRBV5 and TRBJ1-1; perhaps TRBD1 as D (6 bases). The read comes to an end 1 residue before the CDR3 does, leaving the germline J gene to fill in the end. Germline V gives CDR1 LGHNA, CDR2 YNLKQL (reference sequence). This CDR3 is 15 amino acids long. Trimming removed 0 bases from V and 4 bases from J, with 12 bases in between.

About this clone itself: Gene names refer to mouse genes. The CDR3 end lies 1 residue beyond the end of the read and is filled in from the germline J gene. This chain joins TRBV13-1 and TRBJ1-5; D possibly corresponds to TRBD1 (5 bases). V gave up 3 bases and J gave up 0 bases, with 13 bases separating them. Germline loops: CDR1 NSHNY, CDR2 SYGAGN. This CDR3 has 16 amino acids. The CDR3 loop reads CASSASGPYNNQAPLF. The sequenced CDR3 bases are TGTGCCAGCAGTGCCTCAGGGCCTTATAACAACCAGGCTCCGCTT.

This clone has only a few counts. Gene names and germline match the mouse. The missing CDR3 end, 1 residue past where the read stops, is filled in from the germline J gene. This chain joins TRBV24 and TRBJ2-7; D not certain. V was cut by 0 bases and J by 1 base, with 7 bases left in between. In germline, CDR1 is KGHTA, CDR2 FRNEEI. The CDR3 loop spans 14 amino acids. CDR3 sequence: CASSLYTGSYEQYF. The sequenced part of the CDR3 DNA is TGTGCCAGCAGTCTGTATACGGGTTCCTATGAACAGTAC.

Regarding this clone: Gene names denote mouse genes. The CDR3 end is not reached by the read, which stops 1 residue before it; the germline J gene fills it in. The chain employs TRBV31 and TRBJ1-1, with D possibly TRBD1 on 6 matching bases. The CDR3 is 10 residues long. V was trimmed by 3 bases and J by 7 bases, leaving 6 bases between them. Germline values: CDR1 GKSSPN, CDR2 SITVG. CDR3 bases read: TGTGCCTGGAGGGACAGAGAAGTCTTC. It is translated as CAWRDREVF. In full, the CDR3 is CAWRDREVFF.

Details on this clone: Gene names follow the mouse nomenclature. The read halts 1 residue ahead of the CDR3 end, with the missing end drawn from the germline J gene. The rearrangement links TRBV2 to TRBJ1-2; D perhaps matches TRBD1 (5 bases). Per germline, CDR1 LGHNA and CDR2 YSYQKL. The CDR3 has 13 residues. Trimming cost V 5 bases and J 0 bases, with 7 bases left between them. The chain's CDR3 is CASSDSSNSDYTF. CDR3 DNA, as far as it was read: TGTGCCAGCAGCGACAGCTCAAACTCCGACTACACC.

Regarding this clone: Each gene name is a mouse one. From the germline J gene comes the end of the CDR3, since the read stops 1 residue before it. The chain employs TRBV13-1 and TRBJ2-1, with 9 bases that match TRBD2. The CDR3 runs 16 residues. CDR1 and CDR2 (germline): NSHNY, SYGAGN. V was clipped by 2 bases and J by 6 bases; unmatched bases: 9. Partial CDR3 DNA: TGTGCCAGCAGTGAGCCCACTGGGGGGAAGGGTGCTGAGCAGTTC. It encodes CASSEPTGGKGAEQF. The entire CDR3 is CASSEPTGGKGAEQFF.

Concerning this clone: Mouse names are used for the genes. The sequence runs out 1 residue before the end of the CDR3; the remainder is reconstructed from the germline J gene. The chain combines TRBV13-2 with TRBJ1-4, with 7 bases aligning to TRBD1. The CDR3 loop spans 15 amino acids. Germline V lookup: CDR1 NNHNN, CDR2 SYGAGS (reference sequence). Unmatched junction bases numbered 5, after V lost 2 bases and J lost 4 bases. Incomplete CDR3 DNA: TGTGCCAGCGGTGACCCGGGACAGTACAACGAAAGATTATTT. It encodes CASGDPGQYNERLF. The whole CDR3 protein reads CASGDPGQYNERLFF.

This clone was seen a single time. Gene names follow the mouse nomenclature. The sequence runs out 1 residue before the end of the CDR3; the remainder is reconstructed from the germline J gene. J is TRBJ1-1 and V is TRBV19; 8 bases line up with TRBD1. After removal of 3 bases from V and 4 bases from J, the junction contained 2 bases not matched to a gene. The germline V gene has CDR1 FNHDT and CDR2 SITEND (reference sequence). The length of the CDR3 is 13 residues. The part of the CDR3 DNA that was read is TGTGCCAGCAGTACCCAGGGGGCCACAGAAGTCTTC. It translates to CASSTQGATEVF. From start to end, the CDR3 is CASSTQGATEVFF. The whole variable domain, filled in from reference TRBV19 and TRBJ1-1, reads GGIITQTPKFLIGQEGQKLTLKCQQNFNHDTMYWYRQDSGKGLRLIYYSITENDLQKGDLSEGYDASREKKSSFSLTVTSAQKNEMAVFLCASSTQGATEVFFGKGTRLTVV.

A word on this clone: Gene names denote mouse genes. The DNA ends 1 residue before the CDR3 does, and the rest of the CDR3 is filled in from the germline J gene. The rearrangement uses TRBV24 and TRBJ2-3; 10 bases agree with TRBD2. The germline gives CDR1 KGHTA, CDR2 FRNEEI. This CDR3 has 14 residues. V lost 7 bases, J lost 2 bases, and 3 bases stayed unmatched. The part of the CDR3 DNA that was read is TGTGCCAGCACCGACTGGGGGGTTGCAGAAACGCTGTAT. This codes for CASTDWGVAETLY. From start to end, the CDR3 is CASTDWGVAETLYF.

This clone was detected only once. Germline and genes: mouse. CDR3 region: CAIKTGGEDTQYF. The covered CDR3 bases are TGTGCCATCAAGACTGGGGGGGAAGACACCCAGTAC. The V gene is TRBV24, the J gene TRBJ2-5; 11 nucleotides match TRBD2. With the read ending 1 residue before the CDR3 end, the germline J gene is used to fill in that end. This CDR3 has 13 amino acids. CDR1 is KGHTA and CDR2 is FRNEEI in the germline V gene. The V and J ends lost 10 bases and 4 bases, in that order; junction bases with no gene match: 4.

Regarding this clone: Genes and germline come from the mouse. Sequencing ends 1 residue short of the CDR3 end; the germline J gene provides the rest. The chain carries TRBV13-1 and TRBJ2-1, with 9 nucleotides matching TRBD1. V shed 5 bases, J shed 6 bases, and the junction held 3 bases outside the gene matches. Germline V gene data show CDR1 as NSHNY and CDR2 as SYGAGN. The CDR3 runs to 13 residues. CDR3 region: CASRTGGGAEQFF. Partial CDR3 DNA: TGTGCCAGCAGGACAGGGGGTGGTGCTGAGCAGTTC.

The table lists this clone with a few counts. Genes and germline come from the mouse. Sequencing ends 1 residue short of the CDR3 end; the germline J gene provides the rest. The chain carries TRBV5 and TRBJ2-7; D unresolved. V lost 0 bases and J 0 bases, leaving 3 bases between the germline ends. The CDR3 totals 13 residues. Germline CDR1 is LGHNA and CDR2 is YNLKQL (reference sequence). The DNA read from the CDR3 is TGTGCCAGCAGCCAAGACAACTCCTATGAACAGTAC. Its protein is CASSQDNSYEQY. The entire CDR3 sequence reads CASSQDNSYEQYF.

This clone has just a few counts. Genes and germline are mouse. With the read ending 1 residue before the CDR3 end, the germline J gene is used to fill in that end. The chain links TRBV13-2 to TRBJ2-7, with 7 bases lining up with TRBD1. The CDR3 spans 12 residues. Germline values: CDR1 NNHNN, CDR2 SYGAGS (reference sequence). The V segment lost 2 bases and the J segment 4 bases; nucleotides outside the gene matches: 0. The sequenced part of the CDR3 DNA is TGTGCCAGCGGTGAGACAGGGTATGAACAGTAC. Protein product: CASGETGYEQY. From start to end, the CDR3 is CASGETGYEQYF.

The count of this clone is one. Gene names and germline refer to mouse. The observed sequence ends 1 residue before the CDR3 terminus, with the missing tail filled in from the germline J gene. The chain has TRBV20 and TRBJ2-5; D perhaps matches TRBD2 (6 bases). V was shortened by 0 bases and J by 2 bases, with 6 bases between the two germline ends. In germline, CDR1 is GFQATS, CDR2 STVNSAI. The CDR3 covers 13 residues. CDR3 loop: CGARDWGQDTQYF. The sequenced CDR3 bases are TGTGGTGCTAGGGACTGGGGCCAAGACACCCAGTAC.

Concerning this clone itself: The germline and genes are mouse ones. The DNA read from the CDR3 is TGTGCCTGGAGTCTACTGGGGGGGCGTGAACAGTAC. Amino acids: CAWSLLGGREQY. The CDR3 as a whole reads CAWSLLGGREQYF. The genes are TRBV31 and TRBJ2-7; 11 bases map to TRBD2. The observed sequence ends 1 residue before the CDR3 terminus, with the missing tail filled in from the germline J gene. Trimming cost V 0 bases and J 6 bases; bases outside gene matches: 1. CDR3 length: 13 amino acids. Germline V gene lookup returns CDR1 GKSSPN and CDR2 SITVG.

On this clone itself: Gene labels here are mouse ones. The read comes to an end 1 residue before the CDR3 does, leaving the germline J gene to fill in the end. This chain links TRBV13-2 with TRBJ2-5, with D maybe TRBD1 (6 bases). V lost 2 bases, J lost 0 bases, and 10 bases lay in between. The CDR3 covers 15 residues. Germline-derived CDR1 and CDR2 are NNHNN and SYGAGS (reference sequence). The DNA read from the CDR3 is TGTGCCAGCGGTGACGGGACACTTAACCAAGACACCCAGTAC. Residues: CASGDGTLNQDTQY. The entire CDR3 protein is CASGDGTLNQDTQYF.

A word on this clone: Any gene name here is a mouse gene name. CDR3 residues: CASSRQGAREQYF. The DNA read from the CDR3 is TGTGCCAGCAGCCGACAGGGGGCGCGTGAACAGTAC. The chain has TRBV13-3 and TRBJ2-7; 10 bases align to TRBD1. The read ends 1 residue early relative to the CDR3; the germline J gene fills the gap. The CDR3 has 13 residues. Germline V CDR1 and CDR2: NNHDY, SYVADS. J gave up 6 bases and V 5 bases, and 5 bases lay outside the gene matches.

Regarding this clone: Gene names refer to mouse genes. The read stops 1 residue short of the end of the CDR3; the missing end is completed from the germline J gene. The chain combines TRBV2 with TRBJ2-3, with 10 positions matching TRBD2. Germline loops: CDR1 LGHNA, CDR2 YSYQKL. V was clipped by 0 bases and J by 2 bases; unmatched bases: 2. The CDR3 length is 16 residues. The CDR3 loop reads CASSQDWGGAAETLYF. The sequenced CDR3 bases are TGTGCCAGCAGCCAAGACTGGGGGGGCGCTGCAGAAACGCTGTAT.

On this clone: The gene symbols are mouse symbols. Read sequence stops 1 residue before the CDR3 end, and the germline J gene provides the missing end. The rearrangement joins TRBV20 to TRBJ2-7; TRBD1 matches at 8 bases. The germline V gene encodes CDR1 GFQATS and CDR2 STVNSAI. This CDR3 is 12 amino acids long. V shed 6 bases and J 2 bases; nucleotides not matched to a gene: 3. The part of the CDR3 DNA that was read is TGTGGTGCCCGGGACAGGACCTATGAACAGTAC. Protein sequence: CGARDRTYEQY. The whole CDR3 is CGARDRTYEQYF.

Details on this clone: The genes and germline here are from mouse. The sequenced CDR3 bases are TGTGCCAGCAGTGCGGGGGACAGAAACTCCGACTACACC. It is translated as CASSAGDRNSDYT. The CDR3 reads in full as CASSAGDRNSDYTF. V is TRBV13-1 and J is TRBJ1-2; 7 nucleotides agree with TRBD1. The read ends 1 residue early relative to the CDR3; the germline J gene fills the gap. There are 14 residues in the CDR3. V dropped 3 bases and J dropped 1; count of bases not matched to a gene: 3. Per germline, CDR1 NSHNY and CDR2 SYGAGN.

In the case of this clone: Gene names and germline match the mouse. This sample also contains other DNA sequences that code for the same CDR3. Incomplete CDR3 DNA: TGTGCCAGCAGTGATGAAAATTCTGGAAATACGCTCTAT. Its protein product is CASSDENSGNTLY. The full CDR3 reads CASSDENSGNTLYF. The gene calls are TRBV13-1 and TRBJ1-3; no firm D call. The read is 1 residue too short to cover the CDR3 end, so that end is filled in from the germline J gene. The germline V gene encodes CDR1 NSHNY and CDR2 SYGAGN. V was pared by 0 bases and J by 0 bases, with 4 bases between. CDR3 length equals 14 residues.

For this clone: The genes and germline here are from mouse. The read ends 1 residue early relative to the CDR3; the germline J gene fills the gap. The rearrangement links TRBV19 to TRBJ2-5; D gene ambiguous. The CDR3 has 13 residues. In germline, CDR1 is FNHDT, CDR2 SITEND (reference sequence). V gave up 2 bases and J gave up 2 bases, with 6 bases separating them. CDR3 DNA (partial): TGTGCCAGCAGTATTCTCCTCCAAGACACCCAGTAC. It codes for CASSILLQDTQY. The full CDR3 protein reads CASSILLQDTQYF.